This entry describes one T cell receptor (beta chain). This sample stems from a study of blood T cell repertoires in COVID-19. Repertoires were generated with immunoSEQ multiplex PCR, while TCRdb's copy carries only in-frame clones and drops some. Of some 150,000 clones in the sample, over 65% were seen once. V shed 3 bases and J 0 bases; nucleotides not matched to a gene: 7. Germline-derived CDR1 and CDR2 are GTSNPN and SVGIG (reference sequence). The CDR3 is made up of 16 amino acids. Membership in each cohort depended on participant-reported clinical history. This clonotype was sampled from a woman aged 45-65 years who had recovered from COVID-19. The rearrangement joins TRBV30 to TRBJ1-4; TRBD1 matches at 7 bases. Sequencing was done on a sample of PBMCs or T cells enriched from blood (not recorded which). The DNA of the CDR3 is TGTGCCTGGAGGGGGGGACAGCCCTCAACTAATGAAAAACTGTTTTTT. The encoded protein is CAWRGGQPSTNEKLFF.